This TCR beta chain was captured in a study of T cell responses to AZD1222 COVID-19 vaccine (dated by TCRdb to the early 2020s). For context, the study as a whole: AZD1222 recipients with second doses at about 4 weeks or about 12 weeks were pooled, because spike-specific TCR depth and breadth did not differ between schedules. A total of under 250 trial participants underwent TCR sequencing, of whom some 200 had received two doses of AZD1222 and 26 had received two doses of the MenACWY control vaccine. Trial participants were enrolled into age subgroups of 18-55, 56-69 and 70-plus years, which contained approximately 150, 28 and 58 TCR-sequenced participants, respectively. Overall study outcomes, separate from this receptor: Because no day 14 peak-response samples were available, the repertoires could be characterized only after the peak T cell response. In the small 56-69-year group, the increase in depth fell short of significance, most likely because of low power. Reportedly, almost half of the unique spike-specific TCRs recognized epitopes lying outside the regions that are mutated in the B.1.351 and B.1.1.7 variants. Only six or seven AZD1222 recipients were SARS-CoV-2 seropositive at baseline, limiting conclusions about previously exposed vaccinees. After two AZD1222 doses, both the breadth and the depth of spike-specific TCRs were significantly higher than at day 0 and than in MenACWY recipients. The vaccine-associated CD4 TCRs covered the entire spike protein, and the dominant responses fell in regions 160-218 and 743-854. Participants were mostly white British, with more females than males. The authors suggested clonal diversity may have been underestimated.

CDR1 and CDR2, looked up from the germline V gene (reference sequence), are SGHNT and YYREEE. The CDR3 runs 16 amino acids, cysteine and phenylalanine included. The read is trimmed to its CDR3 DNA, 48 bases read in frame from base 1. The junction shows trimming of 5 bases on V and 5 bases on J, plus 19 bases between the germline ends. Worth noting for this clone: Its antigen is not yet known. No base qualities exist here, and no much larger clone lies one base off it.

This specimen's time point label, interpreted: baseline before first vaccination. The vaccinee samples were drawn from two UK trials, COV001 and COV002, one of which was a single-blind randomized controlled phase 2/3 trial testing AZD1222 (ChAdOx1 nCoV-19) in healthy adults. Trial participant PBMC samples were collected at day 0 and day 28 after the second dose for TCRbeta chain sequencing. The CDR3 regions of human TCRbeta chains were subjected to immunosequencing. On the study's bioinformatics: TCRs in the repertoires were matched against a reference library of SARS-CoV-2-specific TCRs that had been generated with the MIRA antigen-specificity platform. Breadth was defined as the fraction of unique TCRs that were SARS-CoV-2-associated, and depth was defined as the fraction of total T cells that were SARS-CoV-2-associated. Using the MIRA data, each spike-specific TCR was mapped to the spike region that the TCR reacts to and placed in a CD4 or CD8 class. Log10-transformed breadth and depth values were compared by one-way ANOVA with Sidak's multiple comparisons tests. The source is immuneACCESS, and TCRdb retained only in-frame sequences with V and J called. Part of the clones is not carried over; for the studies checked, unresolved V genes explain less than half of this, and the remainder is unexplained. V and J calls and clone size are those listed in that table; D and trimming were worked out from the DNA. The sample table shows about 55,000 clones, and about 90% are seen once. Roughly 2% of the sample is taken by the ten largest.

This specimen was peripheral blood, taken on day 0 of AZD1222 vaccination. The chain joins TRBV5-4 to TRBJ1-4, with no reliable assignment of the D segment. This receptor was obtained from an adult in good health. The CDR3 region has the sequence CASRKGGEAQNEKLFF. The base sequence is TGTGCCAGCAGAAAGGGTGGGGAAGCCCAAAATGAAAAACTGTTTTTT.